This is a list of T cell receptor beta chains from one sample in a study of cytomegalovirus exposure and HLA in healthy donors. Clones were read by immunoSEQ multiplex PCR, and TCRdb kept only the in-frame ones, dropping some. The sample lists a few hundred thousand clones, approximately 90% occurring once. Material: PBMCs. The receptors stem from a woman between 18 and 30 years old in good health and CMV-seronegative. Both conserved end residues are part of each CDR3. Fields, in order: V gene, J gene, CDR3 protein.

v_call: TRBV7-9
j_call: TRBJ1-2
cdr3_aa: CSSSPLPDGYTF

v_call: TRBV5-1
j_call: TRBJ2-3
cdr3_aa: CASSFGGGDTQYF

v_call: TRBV18
j_call: TRBJ2-7
cdr3_aa: CASSPDRGAYEQYF

v_call: TRBV9
j_call: TRBJ2-7
cdr3_aa: CASSVGGRDEQYF

v_call: TRBV7-9
j_call: TRBJ1-2
cdr3_aa: CASSPDAGRGYTF

v_call: TRBV2
j_call: TRBJ2-7
cdr3_aa: CASIQGYEQYF

v_call: TRBV7-8
j_call: TRBJ1-1
cdr3_aa: CASSLARNTEAFF

v_call: TRBV19
j_call: TRBJ2-3
cdr3_aa: CASSIGLAGTDTQYF

v_call: TRBV2
j_call: TRBJ1-1
cdr3_aa: CASSPRSLEVGAFF

v_call: TRBV5-1
j_call: TRBJ2-7
cdr3_aa: CASSNDGAYEQYF

v_call: TRBV7-9
j_call: TRBJ1-1
cdr3_aa: CASSFSLGLENTEAFF

v_call: TRBV10-3
j_call: TRBJ1-2
cdr3_aa: CAISESLGQGYGYTF

v_call: TRBV4-1
j_call: TRBJ2-2
cdr3_aa: CASSQVAGELFF

v_call: TRBV30
j_call: TRBJ1-1
cdr3_aa: CAWSVNRANTEAFF

v_call: TRBV9
j_call: TRBJ2-5
cdr3_aa: CASSAGGSRGETQYF

v_call: TRBV5-1
j_call: TRBJ1-2
cdr3_aa: CASSLNRVVDGYTF

v_call: TRBV7-9
j_call: TRBJ2-7
cdr3_aa: CSSSLLIAGTYEQYF

v_call: TRBV5-1
j_call: TRBJ1-6
cdr3_aa: CASRGTPGQDNSPLHF

v_call: TRBV5-6
j_call: TRBJ2-5
cdr3_aa: CASSFGLEGETQYF

v_call: TRBV7-8
j_call: TRBJ2-7
cdr3_aa: CASSLGQYEQYF

v_call: TRBV6-1
j_call: TRBJ1-2
cdr3_aa: CASSELTGQNYGYTF

v_call: TRBV10-3
j_call: TRBJ1-3
cdr3_aa: CAISVEDRGDTIYF

v_call: TRBV11-1
j_call: TRBJ1-2
cdr3_aa: CASSPGQIYGYTF